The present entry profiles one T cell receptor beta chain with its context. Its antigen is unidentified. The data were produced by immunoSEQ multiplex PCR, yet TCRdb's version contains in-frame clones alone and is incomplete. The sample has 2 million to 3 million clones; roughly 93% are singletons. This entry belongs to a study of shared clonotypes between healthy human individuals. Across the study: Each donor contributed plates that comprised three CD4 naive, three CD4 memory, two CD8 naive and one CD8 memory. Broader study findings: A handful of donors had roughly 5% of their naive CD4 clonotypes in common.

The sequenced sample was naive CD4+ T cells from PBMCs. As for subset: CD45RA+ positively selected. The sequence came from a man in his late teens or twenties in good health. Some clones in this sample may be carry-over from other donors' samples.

Written as DNA, the CDR3 is TGTGCCAGCAGCCTTGACACGGACAACACCGGGGAGCTGTTTTTT. It is translated as CASSLDTDNTGELFF. This sequence joins TRBV9 and TRBJ2-2; D not certain. Germline lookup yields CDR1 SGDLS and CDR2 YYNGEE. The CDR3 totals 15 residues. V was trimmed by 4 bases and J by 2 bases, leaving 12 bases between them. Full variable domain (outside the CDR3, taken from reference TRBV9 and TRBJ2-2): DSGVTQTPKHLITATGQRVTLRCSPRSGDLSVYWYQQSLDQGLQFLIQYYNGEERAKGNILERFSAQQFPDLHSELNLSSLELGDSALYFCASSLDTDNTGELFFGEGSRLTVL.